This T cell receptor (beta chain) stems from a study of shared clonotypes between healthy human individuals. The protocol was immunoSEQ multiplex PCR, while the TCRdb copy is restricted to in-frame clones and leaves out a portion. This repertoire shows about 2,200,000 clones, roughly 91% found once; its top ten account for roughly 1.7%. Germline assignment: CDR1 SGHVS and CDR2 FQNEAQ. This CDR3 is built from 13 residues. The V end was cut by 1 base, the J end by 7 bases, with 8 bases between. Naive CD8 cells were CD45RO-negative, positively selected for CCR7, excluding terminally differentiated effector memory CD45RA+ cells.

This clonotype originated in a man aged 18 to 35 in good health. Some clones in this sample may be carry-over from other donors' samples. The specimen was naive CD8+ T cells from PBMCs. The rearrangement links TRBV7-8 to TRBJ2-1; no clear D gene. The CDR3 coding sequence is TGTGCCAGCAGCTTAGAGATGGATAATGAGCAGTTCTTC. It yields the protein CASSLEMDNEQFF.